This T cell receptor beta chain was profiled in a study of human versus mouse CDR3 diversity and MHC coevolution (dated by TCRdb to 2015 to 2018). The study in broad terms: According to reports, the immunoSEQ assay detects one in 200,000 T cells and minimizes multiplex PCR amplification bias. Valid reads per sample ranged from roughly 5.5 x 10^6 to 1.6 x 10^7 across mouse and human samples. Repertoires of human naive CD4 T cells were used as a reference for TCR selection on multiple MHC II alleles and were compared against human-TCR-locus transgenic mice carrying single MHC II. The human cohort was made up of three healthy volunteer blood donors, who at collection were aged 30 to 40, 40 to 50 and 60 to 69, one donor in each range.

Spanning cysteine to phenylalanine, the CDR3 consists of 15 amino acids. Only the CDR3 portion is preserved as DNA: 45 bases, with reading frame beginning at the first base. The germline V gene encodes CDR1 SGHVS and CDR2 FNYEAQ. Trimming takes 1 base off V and 5 bases off J; junction bases not matched to a gene: 7. Naive CD4 T cells, defined as CD45RO-negative and CD62L-positive, were isolated from PBMCs by fluorescence-activated cell sorting. Roughly 50 ml of fresh peripheral blood was drawn per donor, and PBMCs were isolated by Ficoll density centrifugation. Sorting was performed on a FACSAria III instrument, with purity above 85% for all samples. The QIAGEN blood and tissue kit was used to extract genomic DNA from sorted cells, and the DNA was quantified on a NanoDrop 1000. The immunoSEQ platform deep sequenced and quantified TCR alpha and beta chains by multiplex PCR of genomic DNA. The study's own analysis went as follows. Annotation of the TCR sequences relied on IMGT gene and region definitions. Out-of-frame rearrangements were taken as a proxy for the preselection repertoire and were compared with in-frame clonotypes. To estimate repertoire size, the study used the iCHAO1 estimator that comes with the immunoSEQ platform. A Gini index based on the Lorenz curve was applied to in-frame amino acid clonotypes to measure clonal inequality. Shared clonotypes were counted with the intersect function of the R package tcR, and similarity was scored with the Jaccard index. V, J and V-J usage frequencies went into a principal component analysis run with the R prcomp function, with no normalization applied. Sourced from immuneACCESS, this table was stored by TCRdb with only in-frame sequences that have V and J called. A share of the clones is absent; for the studies checked, an unresolved V gene accounts for under half, and the remainder has no known explanation. V and J calls plus clone size are reproduced from that table; the DNA served to infer D and trimming. Across this sample there are about 77,000 clones, with under 95% seen only once. Over 0.12% of the sample lies in the top ten.

Overall results and qualifications from the work: iCHAO1 estimates gave humans the largest TCR beta repertoire, 1.5 million to 2 million clonotypes, attributed likely to selection by multiple MHC II molecules. Among all the groups compared, the lowest clonal inequality scores came from most of the three human donors. On average, more CDR3 deletions and insertions were observed in humans than in mice, indicating greater exonuclease and TdT activity. Because human T cells were selected on six or seven MHC II alleles, repertoire diversity in humans and mice was not considered directly comparable.

Turning to this clone: Its target antigen remains unknown. No per-base quality is available; no much larger clone lies one base away.

The material sequenced was naive CD4+ T cells from blood. This sample's cell subset or site label indicates: CD45RO-negative CD62L-positive naive CD4 T cells. The clonotype originates from a person aged 25 to 69 in good health. The chain is encoded by TRBV7-6 joined to TRBJ2-5; TRBD2 fits 7 bases in the junction. The DNA sequence follows: TGTGCCAGCAGCTTAGTCCCGTCGGGGGGTGAGACCCAGTACTTC. It encodes CASSLVPSGGETQYF.